This T cell receptor (beta chain) was documented in a study of T-cell memory formation after mild COVID-19. Study at large: TCR clusters largely stayed donor specific. Study results and limitations: Some clones that responded were present in memory (sampled pre-infection), which suggests cross-reactive memory joined.

Points on this clonotype: Its antigen is not known.

5'RACE with constant-segment primers yielded barcoded, UMI-tagged TCR alpha and TCR beta cDNA libraries. TCRdb reprocessed the 5' RACE reads via MiXCR and lists one record per CDR3 protein. The repertoire holds about 400,000 distinct CDR3 sequences, with about 17% as singletons. Germline lookup yields CDR1 MGHRA and CDR2 YSYEKL. Between the trimmed V and J ends, which lost 0 bases and 5 bases, there was a span of 10 bases. This CDR3 comprises 14 residues. This clonotype was sampled from a man aged 18 to 30 who had mild COVID-19 (a few samples of this study predate the infection). Cell type and time point are not known. The V call is TRBV4-1, the J call TRBJ1-2; D is uncertain. The sequenced material came from PBMCs or a T cell subset sorted from them (not recorded which). CDR3 DNA: TGCGCCAGCAGCCAAGATTCGGCAGGTTATGGCTACACCTTC. Translation gives CASSQDSAGYGYTF.